This T cell receptor beta chain was observed in a study of cytomegalovirus exposure and HLA in healthy donors. Whole-study context: There were around 100 million unique TCR beta sequences, drawn from 150 million to 200 million T cells, in an earlier analysis. Study-wide results and limits: Earlier analysis looked at TCR beta V segments, and most were productive about 87% or about 30% of the time.

Germline V lookup: CDR1 SNHLY, CDR2 FYNNEI. Deletions cut 7 bases from V and 4 bases from J, with 13 bases between. This CDR3 is built from 13 residues. It was with 60 Vbeta and 13 Jbeta primers that the PCR ran. Using immunoSEQ multiplex PCR, the repertoire was profiled, and TCRdb retains in-frame clones only, with some absent. The sample includes 130,000 to 150,000 clones, 55% to 70% of them seen just once. This clone was seen only a few times. Its antigen is unidentified. This TCR was sampled from a woman aged 30 to 39 in good health and CMV-seropositive. The gene calls are TRBV2 and TRBJ1-2; D perhaps matches TRBD1 (5 bases). Sequencing input: PBMCs. DNA for the CDR3: TGTGCCAGCATCTCGGGGGGGGGCTATGGCTACACCTTC. Residues: CASISGGGYGYTF.